The following is a T cell receptor (beta chain) sequence with its context. TCRdb re-analyzed the 5' RACE reads; it lists each CDR3 protein once, without DNA. Its listing shows about 160,000 distinct CDR3 sequences. The data were obtained in a study of monozygotic twins with inflammatory bowel disease. CDR3 length: 11 residues. Material for sequencing was blood. The chain combines TRBV12-3 or TRBV12-4 with TRBJ1-1. This TCR derives from a human donor with ulcerative colitis or Crohn's disease, or a healthy co-twin of an affected twin (not recorded which). CDR3 residues: CASSFRLEAFF.